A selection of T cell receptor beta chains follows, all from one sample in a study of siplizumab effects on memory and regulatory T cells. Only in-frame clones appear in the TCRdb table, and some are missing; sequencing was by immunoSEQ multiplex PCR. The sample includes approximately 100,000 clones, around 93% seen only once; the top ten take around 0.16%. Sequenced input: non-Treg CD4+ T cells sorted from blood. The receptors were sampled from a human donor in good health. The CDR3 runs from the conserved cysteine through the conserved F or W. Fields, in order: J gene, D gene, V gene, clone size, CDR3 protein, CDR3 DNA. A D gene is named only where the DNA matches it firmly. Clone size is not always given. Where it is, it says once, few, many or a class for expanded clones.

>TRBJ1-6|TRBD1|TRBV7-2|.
CASSPGQVSPLHF
TGTGCCAGCAGCCCCGGACAGGTTTCACCTCTCCACTTT
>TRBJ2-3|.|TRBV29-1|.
CSQAQGTDTQYF
TGCAGCCAAGCCCAGGGGACAGATACGCAGTATTTT
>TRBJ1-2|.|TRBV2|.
CASSEVSWGISGYTF
TGTGCCAGCAGTGAAGTGTCTTGGGGGATTAGTGGCTACACCTTC
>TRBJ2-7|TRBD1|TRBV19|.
CASSKGTGPLEQYF
TGTGCCAGTAGTAAAGGGACAGGCCCACTCGAGCAGTACTTC
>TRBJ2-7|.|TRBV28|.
CASSFEYGGRDYEQYF
TGTGCCAGCAGTTTTGAATATGGGGGGAGAGATTACGAGCAGTACTTC
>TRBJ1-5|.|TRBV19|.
CASSIGARMGGRANQPQHF
TGTGCCAGTAGTATCGGGGCCCGGATGGGGGGGAGGGCCAATCAGCCCCAGCATTTT
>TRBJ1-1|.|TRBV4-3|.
CASGRMTTDTEAFF
TGCGCCAGCGGAAGGATGACAACGGACACTGAAGCTTTCTTT
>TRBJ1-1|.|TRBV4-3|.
CASSQEAGANTEAFF
TGCGCCAGCAGCCAAGAGGCTGGGGCGAACACTGAAGCTTTCTTT
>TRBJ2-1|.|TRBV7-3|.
CASSLTTTVKQFF
TGTGCCAGCAGCTTAACCACAACAGTGAAGCAGTTCTTC
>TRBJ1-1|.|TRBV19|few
CASRNREDTEAFF
TGTGCCAGTAGAAACAGGGAGGACACTGAAGCTTTCTTT
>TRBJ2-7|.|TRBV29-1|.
CSVETWQGNEQYF
TGCAGCGTTGAAACTTGGCAGGGCAACGAGCAGTACTTC
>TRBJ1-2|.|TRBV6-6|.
CASSYLGGGGYTF
TGTGCCAGCAGTTACTTGGGGGGAGGTGGCTACACCTTC
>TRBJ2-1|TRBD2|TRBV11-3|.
CASSLGGGPYNEQFF
TGTGCCAGCAGCTTAGGCGGGGGACCCTACAATGAGCAGTTCTTC
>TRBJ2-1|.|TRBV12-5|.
CASGSRQASYNEQFF
TGTGCTAGTGGCTCCAGACAGGCTTCCTACAATGAGCAGTTCTTC
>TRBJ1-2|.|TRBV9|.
CASSGPGWQGSFGYTF
TGTGCCAGCAGCGGCCCGGGTTGGCAGGGGAGTTTTGGCTACACCTTC
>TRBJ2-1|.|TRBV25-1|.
CASSEGGSSSYNEQFF
TGTGCCAGCAGTGAAGGGGGCAGCAGCTCCTACAATGAGCAGTTCTTC
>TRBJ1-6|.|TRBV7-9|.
CASSSYRTINSPLHF
TGTGCCAGCAGCTCGTACCGGACGATTAATTCACCCCTCCACTTT
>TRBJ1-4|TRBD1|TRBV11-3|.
CASSMDRGGEKLFF
TGTGCCAGCAGCATGGACAGGGGTGGTGAAAAACTGTTTTTT